Below, 7 T cell receptor beta chains from the same sample are listed, as sequenced in a study of beta chain features in type 1 diabetes. The entirety of the isolated RNA underwent reverse transcription, so expressed TCRB transcripts were sequenced. This table comes from immunoSEQ multiplex PCR, and its TCRdb copy is limited to in-frame clones, with some not included. The sample lists some 410,000 clones; 11% to 15% were seen once. The specimen was naive CD4+ T cells from blood. Every receptor here comes from a man younger than 40 in good health.

The chain joins TRBV2 to TRBJ1-1; D gene uncertain. Germline assignment: CDR1 SNHLY and CDR2 FYNNEI. V was trimmed by 7 bases and J by 1 base, leaving 16 bases between them. The CDR3 totals 15 residues. In DNA, the CDR3 is TGTGCCAGCAATTACCGCGCGGGGAGGAACACTGAAGCTTTCTTT. As protein: CASNYRAGRNTEAFF.

This clone was found a few times. The chain uses TRBV7-9 and TRBJ2-1, with a weak D call TRBD1 (5 bases). Germline CDR1 is SEHNR and CDR2 is FQNEAQ (reference sequence). With 6 bases removed from V and 4 bases from J, the gap between germline ends came to 13 bases. The CDR3 sequence is 14 residues long. The CDR3 DNA reads as TGTGCCAGCAGGACTCCCACAGGTTACAATGAGCAGTTCTTC. Its protein is CASRTPTGYNEQFF.

The gene calls are TRBV6-5 and TRBJ2-1; D perhaps matches TRBD1 (5 bases). Germline V gives CDR1 MNHEY, CDR2 SVGAGI. The V gene lost 0 bases and the J gene lost 2 bases, with 8 bases spanning the gap. CDR3 length: 15 residues. The CDR3 spells CASSYSKGTYNEQFF. CDR3 nucleotide sequence: TGTGCCAGCAGTTACTCGAAGGGGACCTACAATGAGCAGTTCTTC.

This clone was observed a handful of times. CDR3 sequence reads: CASSRDSSSTDTQYF. The CDR3 DNA reads as TGTGCCAGCAGCCGGGACAGCTCTAGCACAGATACGCAGTATTTT. The chain has TRBV9 and TRBJ2-3; 7 positions match TRBD1. Losses at the gene ends were 4 bases for V and 0 bases for J; bases not matched to a gene: 5. Germline loops: CDR1 SGDLS, CDR2 YYNGEE. The CDR3 spans 15 residues.

The rearrangement uses TRBV10-3 and TRBJ2-3, with D perhaps matching TRBD2 (5 bases). Per the germline V gene, CDR1 is ENHRY and CDR2 is SYGVKD. This CDR3 is built from 13 residues. Trimming cost V 6 bases and J 3 bases, with 10 bases left between them. CDR3 region: CAISGIPTDTQYF. The CDR3 DNA follows: TGTGCCATCAGCGGGATTCCTACAGATACGCAGTATTTT.

The chain combines TRBV7-2 with TRBJ1-5; D is ambiguous. V dropped 1 base and J dropped 1 base, with 8 bases sitting between them. Germline assignment: CDR1 SGHTA and CDR2 FQGNSA. The CDR3 is 15 residues long. The CDR3 nucleotides are TGTGCCAGCAGCTTAGGGGGAGGAAGCAATCAGCCCCAGCATTTT. Its protein is CASSLGGGSNQPQHF.

The chain carries TRBV27 and TRBJ2-2, with 7 bases aligning to TRBD1. The length of the CDR3 is 15 residues. Losses at the gene ends were 3 bases for V and 4 bases for J; bases not matched to a gene: 5. Germline-derived CDR1 and CDR2 are MNHEY and SMNVEV (reference sequence). For the CDR3, the DNA is TGTGCCAGCAGTTTGGGGACAGTTCCCACCGGGGAGCTGTTTTTT. Amino acid sequence: CASSLGTVPTGELFF.